The table lists the clone carrying this T cell receptor (beta chain) with a few counts. Antigen specificity is unknown. The primer mix had 60 Vbeta and 13 Jbeta primers. Sequencing was performed with immunoSEQ multiplex PCR; in TCRdb, only in-frame clones are kept and a portion is missing. The sample shows more than 65,000 clones, 76% of them seen only once. Donors in the study were healthy people who gave bone marrow. The data stem from a study of cytomegalovirus exposure and HLA in healthy donors. Whole-study results and caveats: It was shown in a later analysis that HLA-associated TCR beta chains were more clonally expanded than other, equally common chains. The study labeled more than 150 TCR beta chains cytomegalovirus-associated.

This CDR3 is 15 amino acids long. Germline V CDR1 and CDR2: SGHTA, FQGNSA. V was shortened by 1 base and J by 1 base, with 10 bases between the two germline ends. The chain combines TRBV7-2 with TRBJ1-1; no reliable D call. Sequencing was carried out using PBMCs. The TCR was taken from a man in his forties in good health and CMV-seronegative. Here the CDR3 DNA reads TGTGCCAGCAGCTTAGTAGAGGCAGCGAACACTGAAGCTTTCTTT. Translating it yields CASSLVEAANTEAFF. Full variable domain (rest looked up from reference TRBV7-2 and TRBJ1-1): GAGVSQSPSNKVTEKGKDVELRCDPISGHTALYWYRQSLGQGLEFLIYFQGNSAPDKSGLPSDRFSAERTGGSVSTLTIQRTQQEDSAVYLCASSLVEAANTEAFFGQGTRLTVV.